The 6 T cell receptor beta chains below come from one sample, sequenced in a study of blood T cells in healthy people across ages. Through a sample-barcoded 5' primer and a J-beta primer mix, a second PCR was run for roughly 7 to 12 cycles. MiXCR, applied by TCRdb to the 5' RACE reads, yields one record per CDR3 protein. This table holds 1.5 million to 2 million distinct CDR3 sequences, roughly a third found once. The material sequenced was blood. The origin of the receptors is a young woman in good health.

V is TRBV11-2 and J is TRBJ2-5; no reliable D call. Trimming took off 4 bases at V and 7 bases at J, with 19 bases between the two ends. This CDR3 contains 15 residues. The V gene's germline CDR1 is SGHAT and CDR2 FQNNGV. CDR3 in amino acids: CASSSTAPRRGTQYF. The CDR3 coding sequence is TGTGCCAGCAGCTCTACGGCCCCGCGACGTGGGACCCAGTACTTC.

The V gene is TRBV2, the J gene TRBJ2-1; 8 nucleotides match TRBD2. V trimming: 1 base; J trimming: 8 bases; junction bases outside the gene matches: 4. The CDR3 consists of 14 residues. Germline V gives CDR1 SNHLY, CDR2 FYNNEI. In DNA form, the CDR3 reads TGTGCCAGCAGTGAAGGGACTAGCAGCGATGAGCAGTTCTTC. It encodes CASSEGTSSDEQFF.

This clonotype appeared a few times. The gene calls are TRBV27 and TRBJ2-3, with D perhaps TRBD1 (6 bases). Per the germline V gene, CDR1 is MNHEY and CDR2 is SMNVEV (reference sequence). Trimming pared 3 bases from V and 6 bases from J, leaving 13 bases between. There are 14 residues in the CDR3. CDR3 region: CASSFDRPPDTQYF. The CDR3 coding sequence is TGTGCCAGCAGTTTTGACAGGCCTCCCGATACGCAGTATTTT.

This clonotype was detected only a few times. The rearrangement uses TRBV27 and TRBJ2-3, with D tentatively TRBD1 (5 bases). Germline V gene lookup returns CDR1 MNHEY and CDR2 SMNVEV (reference sequence). The length of the CDR3 is 14 residues. The ends were cut back, 9 bases at V and 0 bases at J, with 13 bases in the middle. The CDR3: CASRPQGSTDTQYF. For the CDR3, the DNA is TGTGCCAGTCGCCCTCAGGGTAGCACAGATACGCAGTATTTT.

The V gene is TRBV27, the J gene TRBJ1-5, with a possible D match to TRBD1 (5 bases). The germline V and J ends were trimmed by 5 bases and 2 bases, with 13 bases remaining between them. Germline values: CDR1 MNHEY, CDR2 SMNVEV (reference sequence). This CDR3 is 15 amino acids long. The CDR3 reads CASSQGTNGNQPQHF. In nucleotides, the CDR3 is TGTGCCAGCAGTCAAGGGACCAATGGCAATCAGCCCCAGCATTTT.

DNA of the CDR3: TGTGCCAGCAGTTCCATCGACGGGGGCAATCAGCCCCAGCATTTT. This sequence encodes CASSSIDGGNQPQHF. The V and J genes are TRBV28 and TRBJ1-5; D ambiguous. CDR3 length: 15 residues. V was cut by 4 bases and J by 2 bases, with 12 bases left in between. Germline loops: CDR1 MDHEN, CDR2 SYDVKM.